This T cell receptor (beta chain) was captured by sequencing in a study of cytomegalovirus exposure and HLA in healthy donors. General study results and limits: Rarity held for most TCR sequences, but there were some public TCRs that occurred in many donors. Researchers reported from a later analysis that most CMV-associated TCR beta chains appeared HLA-restricted.

Comments on this clone: Its antigen is currently unknown.

The PCR had 60 Vbeta and 13 Jbeta primers. This table comes from immunoSEQ multiplex PCR, and its TCRdb copy is limited to in-frame clones, with some not included. The sample lists about 120,000 clones, 70% to 80% occurring once. J lost 0 bases, V lost 6 bases, and 15 bases had no gene match. The CDR3 extends over 19 amino acids. The germline CDR1 and CDR2 sequences are MRHNA and SNTAGT. Sequencing input: PBMCs. The rearrangement links TRBV6-4 to TRBJ1-1; 11 bases match TRBD1. The receptor's source is a woman aged 40-49 years in good health and CMV-seropositive. CDR3 coding DNA: TGTGCCAGCAGCCAGACCACGTTGGACAGGGGGCGTTTGAACACTGAAGCTTTCTTT. Amino acid sequence: CASSQTTLDRGRLNTEAFF.